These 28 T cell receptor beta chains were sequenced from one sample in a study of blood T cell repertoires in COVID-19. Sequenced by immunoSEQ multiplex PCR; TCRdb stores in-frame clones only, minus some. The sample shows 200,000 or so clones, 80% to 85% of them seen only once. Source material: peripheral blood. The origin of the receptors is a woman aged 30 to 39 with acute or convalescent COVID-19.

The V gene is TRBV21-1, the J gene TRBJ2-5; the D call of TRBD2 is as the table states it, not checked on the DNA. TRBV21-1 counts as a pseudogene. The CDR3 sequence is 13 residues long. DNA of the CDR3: TGTGCCAGCAGCAAGGCACGGAGAGAGACCCAGTACTTC. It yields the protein CASSKARRETQYF.

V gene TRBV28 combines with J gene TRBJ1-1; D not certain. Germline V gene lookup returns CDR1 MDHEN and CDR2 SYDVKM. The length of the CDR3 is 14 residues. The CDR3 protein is CATAEGFTNTEAFF. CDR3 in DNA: TGTGCAACAGCGGAAGGGTTTACGAACACTGAAGCTTTCTTT.

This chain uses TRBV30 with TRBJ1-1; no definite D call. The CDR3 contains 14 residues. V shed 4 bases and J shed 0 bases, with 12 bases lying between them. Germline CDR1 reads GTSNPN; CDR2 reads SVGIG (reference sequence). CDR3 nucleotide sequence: TGTGCCTGGAAGGTATCAGGCTTGAACACTGAAGCTTTCTTT. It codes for CAWKVSGLNTEAFF.

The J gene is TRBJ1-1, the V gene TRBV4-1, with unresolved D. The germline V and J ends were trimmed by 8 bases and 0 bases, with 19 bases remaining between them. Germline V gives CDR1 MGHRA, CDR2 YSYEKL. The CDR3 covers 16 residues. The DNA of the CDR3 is TGCGCCAGCTCTCGTCTTATGTGGCTGGTGAACACTGAAGCTTTCTTT. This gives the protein CASSRLMWLVNTEAFF.

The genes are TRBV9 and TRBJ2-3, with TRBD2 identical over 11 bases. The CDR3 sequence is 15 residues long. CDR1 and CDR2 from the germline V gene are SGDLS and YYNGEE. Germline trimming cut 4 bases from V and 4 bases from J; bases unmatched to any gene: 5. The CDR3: CASSISGRGADTQYF. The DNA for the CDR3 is TGTGCCAGCAGCATTAGCGGGAGGGGGGCAGATACGCAGTATTTT.

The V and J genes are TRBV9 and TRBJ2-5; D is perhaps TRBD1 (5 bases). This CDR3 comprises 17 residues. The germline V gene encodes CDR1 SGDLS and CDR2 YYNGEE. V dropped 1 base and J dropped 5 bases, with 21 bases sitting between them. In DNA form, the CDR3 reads TGTGCCAGCAGCGTAAAGACAAGGGGCCCACCGGTTGAGACCCAGTACTTC. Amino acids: CASSVKTRGPPVETQYF.

The DNA for the CDR3 is TGTGCCAGCAGCCCTGGACTTCCTGGGGCCAACGTCCTGACTTTC. This translates into CASSPGLPGANVLTF. The V and J genes are TRBV3-1 (or the pseudogene TRBV3-2) and TRBJ2-6, with a possible D match to TRBD2 (5 bases). V gave up 4 bases and J gave up 2 bases, with 9 bases separating them. The CDR3 covers 15 residues. Germline loops: CDR1 LGHDT, CDR2 YNNKEL (reference sequence).

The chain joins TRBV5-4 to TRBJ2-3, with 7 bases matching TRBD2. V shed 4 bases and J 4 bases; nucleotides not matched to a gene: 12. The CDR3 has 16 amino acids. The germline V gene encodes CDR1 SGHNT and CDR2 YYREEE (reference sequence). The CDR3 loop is CASSQRLRGSSDTQYF. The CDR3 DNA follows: TGTGCCAGCAGCCAAAGACTCCGCGGGAGTTCAGATACGCAGTATTTT.

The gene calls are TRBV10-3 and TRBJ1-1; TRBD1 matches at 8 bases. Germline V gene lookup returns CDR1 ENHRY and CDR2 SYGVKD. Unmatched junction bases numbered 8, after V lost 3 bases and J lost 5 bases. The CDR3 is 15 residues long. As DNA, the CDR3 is TGTGCCATCAGTGACTTAGGACAGGGTAGTACTGAAGCTTTCTTT. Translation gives CAISDLGQGSTEAFF.

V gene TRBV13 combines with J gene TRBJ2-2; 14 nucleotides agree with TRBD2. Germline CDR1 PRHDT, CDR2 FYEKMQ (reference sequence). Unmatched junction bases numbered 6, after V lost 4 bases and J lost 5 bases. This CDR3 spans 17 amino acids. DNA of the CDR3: TGTGCCAGCAGCTCCCCCGGACTAGCGGGGGGAACCGGGGAGCTGTTTTTT. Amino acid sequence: CASSSPGLAGGTGELFF.

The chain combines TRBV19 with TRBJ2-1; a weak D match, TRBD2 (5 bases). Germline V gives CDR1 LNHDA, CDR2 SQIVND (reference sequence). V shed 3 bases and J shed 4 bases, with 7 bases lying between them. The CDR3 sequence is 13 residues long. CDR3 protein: CASSMTTYNEQFF. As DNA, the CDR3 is TGTGCCAGTAGTATGACTACGTACAATGAGCAGTTCTTC.

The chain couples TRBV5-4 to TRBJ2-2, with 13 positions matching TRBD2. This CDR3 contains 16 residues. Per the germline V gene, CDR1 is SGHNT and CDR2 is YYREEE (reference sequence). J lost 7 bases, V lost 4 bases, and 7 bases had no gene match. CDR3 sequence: CASSATSGRASGELFF. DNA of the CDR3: TGTGCCAGCAGCGCAACTAGCGGGAGGGCCAGCGGGGAGCTGTTTTTT.

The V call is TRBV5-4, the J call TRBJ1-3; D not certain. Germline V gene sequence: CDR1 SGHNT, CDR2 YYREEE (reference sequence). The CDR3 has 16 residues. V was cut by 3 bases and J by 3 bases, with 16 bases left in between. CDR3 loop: CASSWISGRGGNTIYF. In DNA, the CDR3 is TGTGCCAGCAGCTGGATCTCCGGGAGAGGTGGAAACACCATATATTTT. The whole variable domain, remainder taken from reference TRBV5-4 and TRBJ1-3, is ETGVTQSPTHLIKTRGQQVTLRCSSQSGHNTVSWYQQALGQGPQFIFQYYREEENGRGNFPPRFSGLQFPNYSSELNVNALELDDSALYLCASSWISGRGGNTIYFGEGSWLTVV.

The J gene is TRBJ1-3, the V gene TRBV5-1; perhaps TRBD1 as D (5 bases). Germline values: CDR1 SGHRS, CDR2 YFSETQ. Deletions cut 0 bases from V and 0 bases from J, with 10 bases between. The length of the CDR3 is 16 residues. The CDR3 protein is CASSLGGANSGNTIYF. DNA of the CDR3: TGCGCCAGCAGCTTGGGGGGCGCAAACTCTGGAAACACCATATATTTT.

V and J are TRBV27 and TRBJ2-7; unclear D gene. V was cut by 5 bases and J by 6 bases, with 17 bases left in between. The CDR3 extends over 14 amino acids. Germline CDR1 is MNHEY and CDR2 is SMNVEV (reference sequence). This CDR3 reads CASSLSASPGEQYF. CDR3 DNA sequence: TGTGCCAGCAGTCTCAGTGCCTCCCCGGGCGAGCAGTACTTC.

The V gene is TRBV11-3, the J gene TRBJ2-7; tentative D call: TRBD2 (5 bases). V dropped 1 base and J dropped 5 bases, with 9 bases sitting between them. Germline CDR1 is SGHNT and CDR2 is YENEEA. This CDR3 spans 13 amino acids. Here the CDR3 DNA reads TGTGCCAGCAGCTTAGGGCTGGGAGACGAGCAGTACTTC. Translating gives CASSLGLGDEQYF.

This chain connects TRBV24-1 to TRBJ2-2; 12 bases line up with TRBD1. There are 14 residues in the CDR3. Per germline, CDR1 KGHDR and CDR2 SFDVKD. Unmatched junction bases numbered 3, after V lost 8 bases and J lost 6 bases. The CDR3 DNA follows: TGTGCCACCATGGGGACAGGGGGCTCCGGGGAGCTGTTTTTT. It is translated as CATMGTGGSGELFF.

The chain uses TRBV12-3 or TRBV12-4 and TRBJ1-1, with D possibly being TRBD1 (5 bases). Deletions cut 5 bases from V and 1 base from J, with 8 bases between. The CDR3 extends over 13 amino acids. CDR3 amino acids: CASSPDTNTEAFF. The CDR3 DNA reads TGTGCCAGCAGTCCGGACACGAACACTGAAGCTTTCTTT.

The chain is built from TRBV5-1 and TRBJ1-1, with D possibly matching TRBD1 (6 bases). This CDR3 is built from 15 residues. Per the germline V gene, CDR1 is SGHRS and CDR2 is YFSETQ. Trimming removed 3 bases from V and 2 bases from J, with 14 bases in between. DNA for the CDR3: TGCGCCAGCAGCTCACAGGGTTTGAGCAACACTGAAGCTTTCTTT. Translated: CASSSQGLSNTEAFF.

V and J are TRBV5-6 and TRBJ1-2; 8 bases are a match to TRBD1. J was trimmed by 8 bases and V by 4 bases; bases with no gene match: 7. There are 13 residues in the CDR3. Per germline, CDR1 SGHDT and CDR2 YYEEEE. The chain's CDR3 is CASSTDRAKGYTF. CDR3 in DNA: TGTGCCAGCAGCACGGACAGGGCCAAGGGCTACACCTTC.

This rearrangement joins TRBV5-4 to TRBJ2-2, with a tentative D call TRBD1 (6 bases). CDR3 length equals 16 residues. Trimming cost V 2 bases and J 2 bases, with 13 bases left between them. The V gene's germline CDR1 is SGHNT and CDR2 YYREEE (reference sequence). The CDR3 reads CASSLARGYNTGELFF. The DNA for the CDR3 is TGTGCCAGCAGCTTAGCCAGGGGATACAACACCGGGGAGCTGTTTTTT.

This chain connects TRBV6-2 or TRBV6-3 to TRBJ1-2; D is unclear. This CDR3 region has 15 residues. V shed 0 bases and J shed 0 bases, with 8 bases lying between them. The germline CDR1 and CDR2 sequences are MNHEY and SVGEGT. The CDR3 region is CASSYSTRPNYGYTF. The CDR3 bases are TGTGCCAGCAGTTACTCGACGCGGCCTAACTATGGCTACACCTTC.

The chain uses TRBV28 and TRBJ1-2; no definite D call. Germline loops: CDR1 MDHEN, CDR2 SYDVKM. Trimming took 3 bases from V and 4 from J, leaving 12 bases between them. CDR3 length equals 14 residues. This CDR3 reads CASSFYQDTYGYTF. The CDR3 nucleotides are TGTGCCAGCAGTTTCTACCAGGATACCTATGGCTACACCTTC.

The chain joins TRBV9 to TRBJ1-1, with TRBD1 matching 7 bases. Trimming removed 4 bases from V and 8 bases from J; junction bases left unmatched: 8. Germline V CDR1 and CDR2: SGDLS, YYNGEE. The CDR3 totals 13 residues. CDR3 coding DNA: TGTGCCAGCAGCATATCCGGGACAGAAGAAGCTTTCTTT. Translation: CASSISGTEEAFF. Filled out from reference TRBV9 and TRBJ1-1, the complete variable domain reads DSGVTQTPKHLITATGQRVTLRCSPRSGDLSVYWYQQSLDQGLQFLIQYYNGEERAKGNILERFSAQQFPDLHSELNLSSLELGDSALYFCASSISGTEEAFFGQGTRLTVV.

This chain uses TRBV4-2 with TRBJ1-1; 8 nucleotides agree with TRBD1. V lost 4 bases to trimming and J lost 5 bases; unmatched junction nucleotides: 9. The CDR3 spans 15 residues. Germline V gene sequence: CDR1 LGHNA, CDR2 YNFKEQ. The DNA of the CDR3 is TGTGCCAGCAGCCGCTCCGGGACAGGTTTTACTGAAGCTTTCTTT. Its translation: CASSRSGTGFTEAFF.

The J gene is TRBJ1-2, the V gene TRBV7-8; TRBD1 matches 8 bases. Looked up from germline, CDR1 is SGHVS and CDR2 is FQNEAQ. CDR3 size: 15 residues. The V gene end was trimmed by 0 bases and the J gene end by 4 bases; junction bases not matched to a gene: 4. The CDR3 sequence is CASSLAGQDSYGYTF. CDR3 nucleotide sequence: TGTGCCAGCAGCTTAGCGGGACAGGATAGCTATGGCTACACCTTC.

CDR3 amino acids: CALESVAGDYGYTF. The CDR3 bases are TGTGCCTTGGAATCTGTCGCAGGGGACTATGGCTACACCTTC. The V and J genes are TRBV30 and TRBJ1-2; tentatively, D is TRBD1 (6 bases). There are 14 residues in the CDR3. V dropped 7 bases and J dropped 3 bases, with 18 bases sitting between them. Germline V lookup: CDR1 GTSNPN, CDR2 SVGIG (reference sequence).

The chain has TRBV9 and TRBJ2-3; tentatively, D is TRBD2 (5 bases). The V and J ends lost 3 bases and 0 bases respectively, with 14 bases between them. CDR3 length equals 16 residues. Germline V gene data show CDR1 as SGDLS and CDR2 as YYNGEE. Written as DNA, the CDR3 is TGTGCCAGCAGCGGCGGACTTACGGCTAGCACAGATACGCAGTATTTT. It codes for CASSGGLTASTDTQYF.